A selection of T cell receptor beta chains follows, all from one sample in a study of shared clonotypes between healthy human individuals. Libraries were prepared by immunoSEQ multiplex PCR; TCRdb keeps only in-frame clonotypes and omits some of them. The sample includes some 2.3 million clones, approximately 95% of them seen just once. Sequences were obtained from naive CD4+ T cells from PBMCs. These receptors were obtained from a man aged 18 to 29 in good health. Some clones in this sample may be carry-over from other donors' samples. Both conserved end residues are part of each CDR3. The order of the fields is CDR3 protein, CDR3 DNA, J gene, clone size, D gene, V gene. D genes are given only for firm matches. Size values are once, few and many counts, or a class for expanded clones, and some rows have none.

cdr3_aa: CSVVFGANVLTF
cdr3_nt: TGCAGCGTGGTCTTTGGGGCCAACGTCCTGACTTTC
j_call: TRBJ2-6
clone_size: -
d_call: -
v_call: TRBV29-1

cdr3_aa: CAWSLTGELFF
cdr3_nt: TGTGCCTGGAGTTTAACCGGGGAGCTGTTTTTT
j_call: TRBJ2-2
clone_size: -
d_call: -
v_call: TRBV30

cdr3_aa: CASSRLAGASYEQYF
cdr3_nt: TGTGCCAGCAGTCGCCTAGCGGGAGCCTCCTACGAGCAGTACTTC
j_call: TRBJ2-7
clone_size: -
d_call: TRBD2
v_call: TRBV27

cdr3_aa: CARAVPGQGDPGYGYTF
cdr3_nt: TGTGCCAGAGCTGTTCCGGGACAAGGGGACCCCGGCTATGGCTACACCTTC
j_call: TRBJ1-2
clone_size: -
d_call: -
v_call: TRBV6-4

cdr3_aa: CASGEGSRSPGTQYF
cdr3_nt: TGTGCCAGCGGCGAAGGGAGTAGGAGTCCGGGGACCCAGTACTTC
j_call: TRBJ2-5
clone_size: -
d_call: -
v_call: TRBV2

cdr3_aa: CASSLLAGGPDTQYF
cdr3_nt: TGCGCCAGCAGCTTGTTGGCGGGAGGCCCAGATACGCAGTATTTT
j_call: TRBJ2-3
clone_size: -
d_call: TRBD2
v_call: TRBV5-1

cdr3_aa: CASRDRVTYEQYF
cdr3_nt: TGTGCCAGCAGAGACAGGGTCACCTACGAGCAGTACTTC
j_call: TRBJ2-7
clone_size: once
d_call: TRBD1
v_call: TRBV28

cdr3_aa: CASSDGRVSNQPQHF
cdr3_nt: TGTGCCAGCAGTGATGGGAGGGTATCGAATCAGCCCCAGCATTTT
j_call: TRBJ1-5
clone_size: -
d_call: -
v_call: TRBV6-1

cdr3_aa: CASSLDPGLAGGEQYF
cdr3_nt: TGTGCCAGCAGCTTGGACCCCGGACTAGCGGGAGGCGAGCAGTACTTC
j_call: TRBJ2-7
clone_size: -
d_call: TRBD2
v_call: TRBV5-4

cdr3_aa: CASSISPGYGNQPQHF
cdr3_nt: TGTGCCAGTAGTATATCTCCAGGGTATGGCAATCAGCCCCAGCATTTT
j_call: TRBJ1-5
clone_size: -
d_call: -
v_call: TRBV19

cdr3_aa: CASSSRGGANTGELFF
cdr3_nt: TGTGCCAGCAGCTCGCGGGGAGGGGCCAACACCGGGGAGCTGTTTTTT
j_call: TRBJ2-2
clone_size: -
d_call: TRBD2
v_call: TRBV7-2

cdr3_aa: CASSLASGETQYF
cdr3_nt: TGTGCCAGCAGCTTGGCTAGCGGTGAGACCCAGTACTTC
j_call: TRBJ2-5
clone_size: -
d_call: TRBD2
v_call: TRBV7-6

cdr3_aa: CASSFIQQGYTEAFF
cdr3_nt: TGTGCCAGCAGCTTTATCCAACAGGGATACACTGAAGCTTTCTTT
j_call: TRBJ1-1
clone_size: -
d_call: -
v_call: TRBV5-8

cdr3_aa: CASSLVAGGTYGYTF
cdr3_nt: TGTGCCAGCAGCTTGGTGGCAGGGGGCACCTATGGCTACACCTTC
j_call: TRBJ1-2
clone_size: -
d_call: TRBD1
v_call: TRBV5-5

cdr3_aa: CASSQDLGQWEPQHF
cdr3_nt: TGCGCCAGCAGCCAAGATCTGGGACAATGGGAGCCCCAGCATTTT
j_call: TRBJ1-5
clone_size: -
d_call: -
v_call: TRBV4-3

cdr3_aa: CASRGDNYGYTF
cdr3_nt: TGTGCCAGCAGAGGGGATAACTATGGCTACACCTTC
j_call: TRBJ1-2
clone_size: -
d_call: -
v_call: TRBV2

cdr3_aa: CATSRHDRGGNTIYF
cdr3_nt: TGTGCCACCAGCAGACACGACAGGGGTGGAAACACCATATATTTT
j_call: TRBJ1-3
clone_size: -
d_call: TRBD1
v_call: TRBV15

cdr3_aa: CASSLYTAGPEAFF
cdr3_nt: TGTGCCAGCAGCTTATATACGGCAGGGCCTGAAGCTTTCTTT
j_call: TRBJ1-1
clone_size: -
d_call: -
v_call: TRBV11-3

cdr3_aa: CASSPTNNEQFF
cdr3_nt: TGTGCCAGCTCACCGACAAACAATGAGCAGTTCTTC
j_call: TRBJ2-1
clone_size: -
d_call: -
v_call: TRBV18

cdr3_aa: CAISPGVNTEAFF
cdr3_nt: TGTGCCATCAGTCCTGGGGTGAACACTGAAGCTTTCTTT
j_call: TRBJ1-1
clone_size: few
d_call: -
v_call: TRBV10-3

cdr3_aa: CASSFWTGMAGNQPQHF
cdr3_nt: TGTGCCAGCAGTTTCTGGACAGGGATGGCAGGCAATCAGCCCCAGCATTTT
j_call: TRBJ1-5
clone_size: once
d_call: TRBD1
v_call: TRBV28

cdr3_aa: CASSLVSSSYEQYF
cdr3_nt: TGTGCCAGCAGCTTAGTCTCGAGCTCCTACGAGCAGTACTTC
j_call: TRBJ2-7
clone_size: -
d_call: -
v_call: TRBV7-8

cdr3_aa: CASSITTGPNTEAFF
cdr3_nt: TGCGCCAGCAGCATCACGACAGGGCCGAACACTGAAGCTTTCTTT
j_call: TRBJ1-1
clone_size: once
d_call: TRBD1
v_call: TRBV5-1

cdr3_aa: CASGITGAADTQYF
cdr3_nt: TGTGCTAGTGGAATAACAGGGGCAGCAGATACGCAGTATTTT
j_call: TRBJ2-3
clone_size: -
d_call: TRBD1
v_call: TRBV12-5

cdr3_aa: CASSLDPGRSGANVLTF
cdr3_nt: TGTGCCAGCAGCTTGGACCCGGGACGCTCTGGGGCCAACGTCCTGACTTTC
j_call: TRBJ2-6
clone_size: once
d_call: -
v_call: TRBV5-4

cdr3_aa: CASSGARRWNTEAFF
cdr3_nt: TGTGCCAGCAGTGGGGCACGACGGTGGAACACTGAAGCTTTCTTT
j_call: TRBJ1-1
clone_size: -
d_call: -
v_call: TRBV28

cdr3_aa: CASSPGAGNDYEQYF
cdr3_nt: TGTGCCAGCTCACCAGGGGCAGGGAATGACTACGAGCAGTACTTC
j_call: TRBJ2-7
clone_size: -
d_call: -
v_call: TRBV18

cdr3_aa: CAWRSTGIVSYEQYF
cdr3_nt: TGTGCCTGGAGGAGCACAGGGATTGTCTCCTACGAGCAGTACTTC
j_call: TRBJ2-7
clone_size: -
d_call: -
v_call: TRBV30

cdr3_aa: CASSLLPGEQYF
cdr3_nt: TGCGCCAGCAGCCTGCTTCCCGGCGAGCAGTACTTC
j_call: TRBJ2-7
clone_size: once
d_call: -
v_call: TRBV5-1

cdr3_aa: CASKYRGQPTDTQYF
cdr3_nt: TGTGCCAGCAAGTACAGGGGGCAACCCACAGATACGCAGTATTTT
j_call: TRBJ2-3
clone_size: -
d_call: TRBD1
v_call: TRBV2

cdr3_aa: CASSPTGLGAGELFF
cdr3_nt: TGTGCCAGCAGCCCCACGGGACTGGGAGCCGGGGAGCTGTTTTTT
j_call: TRBJ2-2
clone_size: -
d_call: -
v_call: TRBV14

cdr3_aa: CASSLLRNEQFF
cdr3_nt: TGTGCCAGCAGCTTGTTACGAAATGAGCAGTTCTTC
j_call: TRBJ2-1
clone_size: -
d_call: -
v_call: TRBV5-4

cdr3_aa: CASSIPGHLSGYEQYF
cdr3_nt: TGTGCCAGTAGTATACCGGGACATCTTTCTGGCTACGAGCAGTACTTC
j_call: TRBJ2-7
clone_size: -
d_call: -
v_call: TRBV19

cdr3_aa: CASSIDRVAGELFF
cdr3_nt: TGTGCCAGTAGTATAGACCGGGTCGCCGGGGAGCTGTTTTTT
j_call: TRBJ2-2
clone_size: -
d_call: -
v_call: TRBV19

cdr3_aa: CAWSVRPGRDTEAFF
cdr3_nt: TGTGCCTGGAGTGTACGCCCGGGGCGGGACACTGAAGCTTTCTTT
j_call: TRBJ1-1
clone_size: -
d_call: -
v_call: TRBV30

cdr3_aa: CASRCSGNLTPQPQHF
cdr3_nt: TGTGCCAGCAGGTGTTCCGGGAACCTGACGCCTCAGCCCCAGCATTTT
j_call: TRBJ1-5
clone_size: once
d_call: -
v_call: TRBV11-3

cdr3_aa: CASSSSANVLTF
cdr3_nt: TGTGCCAGCAGTTCCTCTGCCAACGTCCTGACTTTC
j_call: TRBJ2-6
clone_size: -
d_call: -
v_call: TRBV6-5

cdr3_aa: CSVVGGGGYTF
cdr3_nt: TGCAGCGTTGTAGGAGGAGGAGGCTACACCTTC
j_call: TRBJ1-2
clone_size: -
d_call: -
v_call: TRBV29-1

cdr3_aa: CASSLDVIQQTQYF
cdr3_nt: TGCGCCAGCAGCTTGGACGTTATCCAGCAGACCCAGTACTTC
j_call: TRBJ2-5
clone_size: -
d_call: -
v_call: TRBV5-1

cdr3_aa: CASSFPLAGGRRDIQYF
cdr3_nt: TGTGCCAGCAGCTTTCCACTAGCGGGAGGGCGGAGAGACATTCAGTACTTC
j_call: TRBJ2-4
clone_size: -
d_call: TRBD2
v_call: TRBV7-2

cdr3_aa: CASSERDTAYEQYF
cdr3_nt: TGTGCCAGCAGCGAAAGGGACACCGCCTACGAGCAGTACTTC
j_call: TRBJ2-7
clone_size: once
d_call: -
v_call: TRBV21-1

cdr3_aa: CASSAAGGAKNIQYF
cdr3_nt: TGCGCCAGCAGCGCCGCAGGGGGAGCCAAAAACATTCAGTACTTC
j_call: TRBJ2-4
clone_size: -
d_call: TRBD1
v_call: TRBV5-1

cdr3_aa: CASSPAGGYEQYF
cdr3_nt: TGTGCCAGCTCACCAGCGGGGGGGTACGAGCAGTACTTC
j_call: TRBJ2-7
clone_size: -
d_call: TRBD2
v_call: TRBV18

cdr3_aa: CASSLVESTDTQYF
cdr3_nt: TGTGCCAGCAGCTTAGTGGAGAGCACAGATACGCAGTATTTT
j_call: TRBJ2-3
clone_size: -
d_call: -
v_call: TRBV7-9

cdr3_aa: CASSLSTTGELFF
cdr3_nt: TGTGCCAGCAGCTTGAGTACGACCGGGGAGCTGTTTTTT
j_call: TRBJ2-2
clone_size: -
d_call: -
v_call: TRBV5-4

cdr3_aa: CASSEGAGGNYEQYF
cdr3_nt: TGTGCCAGCAGTGAGGGCGCAGGGGGAAACTACGAGCAGTACTTC
j_call: TRBJ2-7
clone_size: -
d_call: TRBD1
v_call: TRBV2